This paragraph reports one T cell receptor (beta chain). As yet, its antigen is unknown. Sequencing targeted expressed TCRB transcripts, as all isolated RNA had been reverse transcribed. The data were produced by immunoSEQ multiplex PCR, yet TCRdb's version contains in-frame clones alone and is incomplete. The top ten hold more than 0.015% of the sample, which has approximately 250,000 clones, roughly a tenth seen once. The data originate from a study of beta chain features in type 1 diabetes. As for the study in general: The number of sorted cells examined across all samples was 107,917,701. General observations from the study: Although PCR might favor shorter templates, it would do so equally in patients and controls. Shortening that was moderate but significant affected the TCRB CDR3s of Type 1 diabetes patients in all four CD4+ subsets.

In germline, CDR1 is SGHRS, CDR2 YFSETQ. The CDR3 is 13 amino acids. The V end lost 4 bases, the J end lost 3 bases, and 10 bases lay between the germline ends. The source of this sequence is a young man with type 1 diabetes. The rearrangement joins TRBV5-1 to TRBJ2-5; D is undetermined. The sequencing input was naive CD4+ T cells from blood. The CDR3 nucleotides read TGCGCCAGCAGCGTCCTAGAAAAAGAGACCCAGTACTTC. It specifies CASSVLEKETQYF.